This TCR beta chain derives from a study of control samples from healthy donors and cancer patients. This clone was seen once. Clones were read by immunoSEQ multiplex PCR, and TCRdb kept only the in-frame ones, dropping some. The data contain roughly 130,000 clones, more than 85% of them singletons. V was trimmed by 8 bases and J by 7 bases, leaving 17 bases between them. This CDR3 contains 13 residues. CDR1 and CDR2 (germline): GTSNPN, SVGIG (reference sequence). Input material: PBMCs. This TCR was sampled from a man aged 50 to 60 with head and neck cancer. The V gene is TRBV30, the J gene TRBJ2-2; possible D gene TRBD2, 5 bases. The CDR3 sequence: CAGILAGNGELFF. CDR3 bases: TGTGCCGGGATCTTGGCCGGGAACGGGGAGCTGTTTTTT. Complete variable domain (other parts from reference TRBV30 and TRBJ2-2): SQTIHQWPATLVQPVGSPLSLECTVEGTSNPNLYWYRQAAGRGLQLLFYSVGIGQISSEVPQNLSASRPQDRQFILSSKKLLLSDSGFYLCAGILAGNGELFFGEGSRLTVL.